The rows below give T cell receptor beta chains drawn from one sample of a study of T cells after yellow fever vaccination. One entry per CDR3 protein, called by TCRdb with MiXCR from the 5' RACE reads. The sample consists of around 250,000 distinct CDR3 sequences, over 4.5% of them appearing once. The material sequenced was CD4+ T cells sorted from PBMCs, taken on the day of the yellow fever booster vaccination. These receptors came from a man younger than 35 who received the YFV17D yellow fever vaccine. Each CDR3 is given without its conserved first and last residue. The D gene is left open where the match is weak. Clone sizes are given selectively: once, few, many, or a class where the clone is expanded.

cdr3_aa: ASSPGDRDNEKLF
j_call: TRBJ1-4
v_call: TRBV6-5
d_call: TRBD1
clone_size: many

cdr3_aa: ASSQRQPTLSTEAF
j_call: TRBJ1-1
v_call: TRBV5-5
d_call: -
clone_size: -

cdr3_aa: ASSAGQAAAGYT
j_call: TRBJ1-2
v_call: TRBV6-1
d_call: TRBD1
clone_size: few

cdr3_aa: ASSRGQPYNEQF
j_call: TRBJ2-1
v_call: TRBV18
d_call: -
clone_size: few

cdr3_aa: ASSLKRVLTDTQY
j_call: TRBJ2-3
v_call: TRBV7-8
d_call: -
clone_size: many

cdr3_aa: ASASGGANVLT
j_call: TRBJ2-6
v_call: TRBV12-3/TRBV12-4
d_call: -
clone_size: few

cdr3_aa: ASSYHQGRNEKLF
j_call: TRBJ1-4
v_call: TRBV6-5
d_call: -
clone_size: few

cdr3_aa: SAKRGAPGELF
j_call: TRBJ2-2
v_call: TRBV20-1
d_call: -
clone_size: -

cdr3_aa: ASSLGTNTDTQY
j_call: TRBJ2-3
v_call: TRBV5-6
d_call: -
clone_size: many

cdr3_aa: AISPQVRNEAF
j_call: TRBJ1-1
v_call: TRBV10-3
d_call: -
clone_size: few

cdr3_aa: ASSYSNPAGGIKETQY
j_call: TRBJ2-5
v_call: TRBV6-5
d_call: -
clone_size: many

cdr3_aa: ASSFRPGQMTEQY
j_call: TRBJ2-7
v_call: TRBV7-8
d_call: TRBD1
clone_size: few

cdr3_aa: ASSLRGTLSGELF
j_call: TRBJ2-2
v_call: TRBV5-1
d_call: -
clone_size: -

cdr3_aa: SVETGGLDTQY
j_call: TRBJ2-3
v_call: TRBV29-1
d_call: TRBD1
clone_size: -

cdr3_aa: ASRPWTEETQY
j_call: TRBJ2-5
v_call: TRBV6-2/TRBV6-3
d_call: -
clone_size: many

cdr3_aa: ASSEDGTNYGYT
j_call: TRBJ1-2
v_call: TRBV9
d_call: -
clone_size: -

cdr3_aa: ASSETPQRTQETQY
j_call: TRBJ2-5
v_call: TRBV7-9
d_call: -
clone_size: few

cdr3_aa: ASSAGRISYEQY
j_call: TRBJ2-7
v_call: TRBV7-2
d_call: -
clone_size: few

cdr3_aa: ASRTGEGTEAF
j_call: TRBJ1-1
v_call: TRBV5-1
d_call: TRBD1
clone_size: -

cdr3_aa: ASSLTGGYDTGELF
j_call: TRBJ2-2
v_call: TRBV12-3/TRBV12-4
d_call: TRBD2
clone_size: many

cdr3_aa: ASSLAISGLNEQF
j_call: TRBJ2-1
v_call: TRBV5-1
d_call: -
clone_size: many

cdr3_aa: ASSLGQFSGANVLT
j_call: TRBJ2-6
v_call: TRBV5-5
d_call: -
clone_size: many

cdr3_aa: ATSRGESASQETQY
j_call: TRBJ2-5
v_call: TRBV15
d_call: -
clone_size: -

cdr3_aa: ASNPGQSNYGYT
j_call: TRBJ1-2
v_call: TRBV5-1
d_call: -
clone_size: few

cdr3_aa: ASSLLGQGNTIY
j_call: TRBJ1-3
v_call: TRBV5-1
d_call: TRBD1
clone_size: few

cdr3_aa: SAPTSGVNNEQF
j_call: TRBJ2-1
v_call: TRBV20-1
d_call: TRBD2
clone_size: -

cdr3_aa: SASRSLGNTEAF
j_call: TRBJ1-1
v_call: TRBV20-1
d_call: -
clone_size: many

cdr3_aa: ASIMDRAISEQY
j_call: TRBJ2-7
v_call: TRBV2
d_call: TRBD1
clone_size: few

cdr3_aa: ASRQQGFLPEAF
j_call: TRBJ1-1
v_call: TRBV12-3/TRBV12-4
d_call: -
clone_size: many

cdr3_aa: SAGLAGLAKNIQY
j_call: TRBJ2-4
v_call: TRBV20-1
d_call: TRBD2
clone_size: few

cdr3_aa: AIKLEPQETQY
j_call: TRBJ2-5
v_call: TRBV10-3
d_call: -
clone_size: -

cdr3_aa: ASSLGQGSSGANVLT
j_call: TRBJ2-6
v_call: TRBV11-3
d_call: TRBD1
clone_size: -

cdr3_aa: ASSPDRNNEQF
j_call: TRBJ2-1
v_call: TRBV7-2
d_call: -
clone_size: -

cdr3_aa: ATSDLRRGVTDTQY
j_call: TRBJ2-3
v_call: TRBV24-1
d_call: TRBD2
clone_size: many

cdr3_aa: ASSLVSGAGTDTQY
j_call: TRBJ2-3
v_call: TRBV7-2
d_call: TRBD2
clone_size: many

cdr3_aa: ASTFQRGEAEAF
j_call: TRBJ1-1
v_call: TRBV7-2
d_call: -
clone_size: -

cdr3_aa: ASSLETGHPVTQY
j_call: TRBJ2-3
v_call: TRBV3-1
d_call: -
clone_size: once

cdr3_aa: ASSIMPGGGSNQPQH
j_call: TRBJ1-5
v_call: TRBV27
d_call: -
clone_size: few

cdr3_aa: ASGSGGAGLTEAF
j_call: TRBJ1-1
v_call: TRBV6-5
d_call: TRBD1
clone_size: many

cdr3_aa: ASSSTPTQGAQGYT
j_call: TRBJ1-2
v_call: TRBV7-9
d_call: TRBD1
clone_size: many

cdr3_aa: ASIQGWGPTEAF
j_call: TRBJ1-1
v_call: TRBV12-3/TRBV12-4
d_call: -
clone_size: many